The 12 T cell receptor beta chains presented below share a single source sample, sequenced in a study of graft-versus-host responses after intestinal transplantation. The assay was immunoSEQ multiplex PCR, and TCRdb's table has in-frame clones only and misses some. Of more than 95,000 clones listed, roughly nine tenths are singletons. Antigens of these TCRs are unknown. The specimen comprised unstimulated CD4+ T cells sorted from spleen or lymph node cells, sampled before intestinal transplant. The receptors originated from a human donor who received an intestinal transplant.

V usage is TRBV5-1 and J usage is TRBJ1-2, with 8 nucleotides matching TRBD1. In germline, CDR1 is SGHRS, CDR2 YFSETQ. J lost 6 bases, V lost 0 bases, and 13 bases had no gene match. This CDR3 has 17 residues. In DNA form, the CDR3 reads TGCGCCAGCAGCTTGGCACCGACGAAGGCAGGGGGCGATGGCTACACCTTC. Translating it yields CASSLAPTKAGGDGYTF.

This chain joins TRBV10-1 and TRBJ2-5; 10 bases fit TRBD2. Trimming at V came to 0 bases and at J to 5 bases, leaving 9 bases not matched to a gene. Germline CDR1 is WNHNN and CDR2 is SYGVQD (reference sequence). The CDR3 spans 17 residues. CDR3 residues: CASSESSSGRARETQYF. The CDR3 DNA reads TGCGCCAGCAGTGAGTCCTCGAGCGGGAGGGCCAGGGAGACCCAGTACTTC.

The chain carries TRBV4-1 and TRBJ2-4; TRBD2 matches at 9 bases. CDR1 is MGHRA and CDR2 is YSYEKL in the germline V gene. V lost 2 bases, J lost 6 bases, and 5 bases stayed unmatched. The CDR3 totals 15 residues. This CDR3 reads CASSQMGLAGNIQYF. DNA of the CDR3: TGCGCCAGCAGCCAAATGGGACTAGCCGGAAACATTCAGTACTTC.

The chain couples TRBV19 to TRBJ2-1; a weak D match, TRBD2 (5 bases). The CDR3 spans 15 residues. Germline assignment: CDR1 LNHDA and CDR2 SQIVND (reference sequence). V was shortened by 0 bases and J by 8 bases, with 14 bases between the two germline ends. Here the CDR3 reads CASSIDQGLAYEQFF. CDR3 DNA: TGTGCCAGTAGTATAGATCAAGGTCTAGCATATGAGCAGTTCTTC.

The V call is TRBV29-1, the J call TRBJ2-3; a possible D gene is TRBD2 (7 bases). From germline, CDR1 is SQVTM and CDR2 ANQGSEA. The CDR3 spans 13 residues. Trimming pared 5 bases from V and 0 bases from J, leaving 9 bases between. CDR3 sequence (DNA): TGCAGCGTTCGGGGGGCCAGCACAGATACGCAGTATTTT. Amino acids: CSVRGASTDTQYF.

This clone was counted a few times. This sequence joins TRBV15 and TRBJ2-1; D possibly matches TRBD1 or TRBD2 (5 bases each). This CDR3 region has 14 residues. V was trimmed by 4 bases and J by 9 bases, leaving 16 bases between them. From germline, CDR1 is LNHNV and CDR2 YYDKDF (reference sequence). DNA of the CDR3: TGTGCCACCAGCACTGGGACGCTACGGGGTGAGCAGTTCTTC. It is translated as CATSTGTLRGEQFF.

The rearrangement links TRBV7-3 to TRBJ2-1; D ambiguous. V was pared by 5 bases and J by 8 bases, with 19 bases between. The CDR3 extends over 15 amino acids. Germline values: CDR1 SGHTA, CDR2 FQGTGA. CDR3 residues: CASSLGRAQLHEQFF. The CDR3 coding sequence is TGTGCCAGCAGCCTCGGCCGCGCGCAGCTCCATGAGCAGTTCTTC.

Only one count was recorded for this clone. J is TRBJ2-3 and V is TRBV10-2; possibly TRBD2 for D (5 bases). CDR3 length equals 14 residues. Trimming removed 4 bases at V and 0 bases at J, with 8 bases between. Germline V gene lookup returns CDR1 WSHSY and CDR2 SAAADI. CDR3 nucleotide sequence: TGCGCCAGCAGTGTAGGGAGAAGCACAGATACGCAGTATTTT. It yields the protein CASSVGRSTDTQYF.

The CDR3 reads CASSLDSFTDTQYF. The DNA of the CDR3 is TGCGCCAGCAGCTTGGACTCCTTCACAGATACGCAGTATTTT. V and J are TRBV5-1 and TRBJ2-3, with D unresolved. The germline gives CDR1 SGHRS, CDR2 YFSETQ. V was trimmed by 0 bases and J by 2 bases, leaving 7 bases between them. The CDR3 runs 14 residues.

The chain uses TRBV6-1 and TRBJ2-1; D is undetermined. The germline V and J ends were trimmed by 4 bases and 8 bases, with 6 bases remaining between them. The CDR3 is made up of 11 amino acids. CDR1 is MNHNS and CDR2 is SASEGT in the germline V gene. CDR3 sequence: CASSGYDEQFF. As DNA, the CDR3 is TGTGCCAGCAGTGGATACGATGAGCAGTTCTTC.

V is TRBV6-5 and J is TRBJ2-7; no clear D gene. Trimming pared 5 bases from V and 3 bases from J, leaving 8 bases between. The CDR3 contains 12 residues. Germline-derived CDR1 and CDR2 are MNHEY and SVGAGI. CDR3 nucleotide sequence: TGTGCCAGCAGTGAAAGTTACTACGAGCAGTACTTC. Translated, it gives CASSESYYEQYF.

This chain connects TRBV9 to TRBJ2-3; 11 bases are a match to TRBD1. The CDR3 runs to 15 residues. CDR1 and CDR2 from the germline V gene are SGDLS and YYNGEE. V lost 4 bases to trimming and J lost 7 bases; unmatched junction nucleotides: 8. The CDR3 DNA is TGTGCCAGCAGCAGGAGGACAGGGGGCACTTATACGCAGTATTTT. This translates into CASSRRTGGTYTQYF.